These 16 T cell receptor beta chains were sequenced from one sample in a study of blood T cells in healthy people across ages. Primed by a sample-barcoded 5' primer and a J-beta primer mix, a second PCR proceeded for about 6 to 11 cycles. One entry per CDR3 protein results from TCRdb running MiXCR on the 5' RACE reads. The table shows about 680,000 distinct CDR3 sequences, with around 45% occurring only once. Specimen: blood. These receptors were taken from a woman aged 55-70 years in good health.

On this clonotype itself: The junction differs from germline at one of its ends, possibly a read error. The CDR3 DNA is TGTGCCAGCGGCCAAGATGTTACGGACAGCCTCAACTATGGCTACACCTTC. Translation: CASGQDVTDSLNYGYTF. The chain couples TRBV4-2 to TRBJ1-2, with D possibly TRBD1 on 6 matching bases. The CDR3 is 17 amino acids. Germline lookup yields CDR1 LGHNA and CDR2 YNFKEQ.

V gene TRBV5-1 combines with J gene TRBJ2-5; 7 bases are a match to TRBD2. Unmatched junction bases numbered 10, after V lost 1 base and J lost 4 bases. The V gene's germline CDR1 is SGHRS and CDR2 YFSETQ. The CDR3 is 16 residues long. CDR3 residues: CASSLFLGGVPETQYF. As DNA, the CDR3 is TGCGCCAGCAGCTTGTTCTTGGGAGGGGTCCCAGAGACCCAGTACTTC. The full variable domain, completed using reference TRBV5-1 and TRBJ2-5, is KAGVTQTPRYLIKTRGQQVTLSCSPISGHRSVSWYQQTPGQGLQFLFEYFSETQRNKGNFPGRFSGRQFSNSRSEMNVSTLELGDSALYLCASSLFLGGVPETQYFGPGTRLLVL.

This clonotype has a count of ten or more. Sequence at one end of the junction differs from germline and may be a read error. The rearrangement uses TRBV5-1 and TRBJ2-5, with D perhaps being TRBD1 or TRBD2 (5 bases each). The CDR3 runs to 14 residues. Germline values: CDR1 SGHRS, CDR2 YFSETQ. The CDR3 spells CASSLGTGEETQYF. CDR3 nucleotide sequence: TGTGCCAGCAGCTTAGGGACCGGGGAAGAGACCCAGTACTTC.

The chain couples TRBV28 to TRBJ2-3, with D possibly TRBD1 on 6 matching bases. V lost 7 bases and J 3 bases, leaving 26 bases between the germline ends. The CDR3 consists of 18 residues. Germline V gene lookup returns CDR1 MDHEN and CDR2 SYDVKM. Here the CDR3 DNA reads TGTGCCAGCATCCGCACACAGGGAACGGGCTCTGGGACAGATACGCAGTATTTT. Its protein product is CASIRTQGTGSGTDTQYF.

This clonotype was detected only a few times. The chain links TRBV20-1 to TRBJ2-5, with 10 bases fitting TRBD2. The CDR3 covers 16 residues. CDR1 is DFQATT, CDR2 SNEGSKA, per germline (reference sequence). V lost 3 bases to trimming and J lost 7 bases; unmatched junction nucleotides: 14. The CDR3 spells CSAREPSGSSGRTQYF. CDR3 coding DNA: TGCAGTGCTAGGGAGCCTAGCGGATCTAGCGGGAGGACCCAGTACTTC.

In its sample, this clonotype was seen a few times. A read error may produce the germline difference seen at one junction end. The V and J genes are TRBV5-1 and TRBJ2-7; TRBD1 matches at 10 bases. The CDR3 has 15 residues. Germline values: CDR1 SGHRS, CDR2 YFSETQ. The DNA for the CDR3 is TGCACCAGCAGCGGCCGGGACAGGGGCTCCTACGAGCAGTACTTC. Translation: CTSSGRDRGSYEQYF.

Only a few counts were recorded for this clonotype. The rearrangement joins TRBV20-1 to TRBJ1-2; 7 nucleotides line up with TRBD1. This CDR3 contains 14 residues. Germline values: CDR1 DFQATT, CDR2 SNEGSKA (reference sequence). Unmatched junction bases numbered 10, after V lost 3 bases and J lost 6 bases. The CDR3 spells CSASLVQGIDGYTF. As DNA, the CDR3 is TGCAGTGCTAGCTTAGTACAGGGGATTGATGGCTACACCTTC.

The gene calls are TRBV7-2 and TRBJ2-6, with D tentatively TRBD1 (5 bases). Trimming cost V 5 bases and J 1 base, with 12 bases left between them. Germline V CDR1 and CDR2: SGHTA, FQGNSA. The CDR3 covers 16 residues. DNA of the CDR3: TGTGCCAGCAGCCAGAGCAGGGTGTCTGGGGCCAACGTCCTGACTTTC. The encoded protein is CASSQSRVSGANVLTF.

The genes are TRBV7-7 and TRBJ2-1; the D gene is possibly TRBD2 (6 bases). The germline V and J ends were trimmed by 5 bases and 9 bases, with 14 bases remaining between them. There are 13 residues in the CDR3. CDR1 SSHAT and CDR2 FNYEAQ come from the germline V gene (reference sequence). CDR3 nucleotides: TGTGCCAGCAGCCCAGGACTATTCAGTGAGCAGTTCTTC. It specifies CASSPGLFSEQFF.

The V call is TRBV20-1, the J call TRBJ2-5; TRBD2 might be the D (6 bases). V was pared by 6 bases and J by 11 bases, with 34 bases between. Germline assignment: CDR1 DFQATT and CDR2 SNEGSKA (reference sequence). The CDR3 length is 17 residues. CDR3 DNA: TGCAGTGCGCCCGGTGGGCTTCCGGGAGTGCGAACCAATGAGCAGTACTTC. Its translation is CSAPGGLPGVRTNEQYF.

This clonotype has more than one count but fewer than ten. This rearrangement joins TRBV7-9 to TRBJ2-5; unclear D gene. Germline loops: CDR1 SEHNR, CDR2 FQNEAQ (reference sequence). The CDR3 has 14 amino acids. The V and J ends lost 3 bases and 0 bases respectively, with 8 bases between them. In nucleotides, the CDR3 is TGTGCCAGCAGCTTCGGCCGGGACCAAGAGACCCAGTACTTC. Protein sequence: CASSFGRDQETQYF.

The chain joins TRBV4-3 to TRBJ1-6; a possible D gene is TRBD1 (5 bases). CDR1 is LGHNA, CDR2 YSLEER, per germline. The CDR3 loop spans 16 amino acids. V dropped 1 base and J dropped 3 bases, with 10 bases sitting between them. In DNA form, the CDR3 reads TGCGCCAGCAGCCAAGCCCAGGGCAACTATAATTCACCCCTCCACTTT. Translation gives CASSQAQGNYNSPLHF.

V gene TRBV7-9 combines with J gene TRBJ1-2, with D tentatively TRBD1 (6 bases). Germline loops: CDR1 SEHNR, CDR2 FQNEAQ (reference sequence). This CDR3 spans 15 amino acids. Trimming took off 5 bases at V and 4 bases at J, with 17 bases between the two ends. The CDR3 region is CASSPDRLTIYGYTF. In nucleotides, the CDR3 is TGTGCCAGCAGCCCTGACAGGCTAACGATCTATGGCTACACCTTC.

The chain uses TRBV12-3 or TRBV12-4 and TRBJ2-3; D possibly corresponds to TRBD1 (5 bases). This CDR3 is 15 amino acids long. The V end was cut by 3 bases, the J end by 4 bases, with 14 bases between. This CDR3 reads CASSFGQGVADTQYF. CDR3 DNA sequence: TGTGCCAGCAGTTTTGGGCAGGGTGTCGCAGATACGCAGTATTTT.

This chain uses TRBV5-1 with TRBJ2-1; 10 nucleotides align to TRBD2. With 4 bases clipped from V and 7 bases from J, the junction kept 8 bases outside the gene matches. CDR1 is SGHRS and CDR2 is YFSETQ in the germline V gene. CDR3 length: 15 residues. The CDR3 DNA sequence: TGCGCCAGCAGCACTACTAGCGGGATAAGGAATGAGCAGTTCTTC. Its protein product is CASSTTSGIRNEQFF. Together with reference TRBV5-1 and TRBJ2-1, the CDR3 gives the full variable domain: KAGVTQTPRYLIKTRGQQVTLSCSPISGHRSVSWYQQTPGQGLQFLFEYFSETQRNKGNFPGRFSGRQFSNSRSEMNVSTLELGDSALYLCASSTTSGIRNEQFFGPGTRLTVL.

Comments on this clonotype: The germline gene is not matched at one end of the junction; a read error may be the cause. The V gene is TRBV18, the J gene TRBJ2-6, with a tentative D call TRBD1 (5 bases). The germline gives CDR1 KGHSH, CDR2 LQKENI. The CDR3 is made up of 17 amino acids. The CDR3 DNA follows: TGTGCCAGCTCACCATCTACAGGAAACTCTGGGCCCAACGTCCTGACTTTC. This sequence encodes CASSPSTGNSGPNVLTF.